The 3 T cell receptor beta chains in this list originate from one sample, sequenced in a study of human T cells and chemical hapten exposure (dated by TCRdb to the early 2020s). Library preparation was by RACE. The sequencing machine was a NextSeq 500. TCRdb reworked the public reads: Q25 trimming with fastp, MiXCR clone assembly, productive beta chains retained. Here each entry gathers all rows of one CDR3 protein and keeps the most common genes and DNA. Present in this sample are 25,000 to 35,000 distinct CDR3 sequences, 7.4% of which were seen just once. The ten largest clones add up to almost 10% of the sample. What the time point label conveys for this sample: healthy volunteer bleed at 2 weeks. Total RNA was extracted from unfractionated whole blood collected in Tempus Blood RNA tubes. The sample consisted of whole blood. These receptors were collected from a human donor in good health. Some clones in this sample may be carry-over from other donors' samples.

As regards this clonotype: A much bigger clone sits one base away, suggesting this may be a read error. The CDR3 loop is CVSSLATNTEAFF. The CDR3 DNA is TGTGTCAGCAGCTTAGCGACGAACACTGAAGCTTTCTTT. The V call is TRBV7-2, the J call TRBJ1-1, with unresolved D. Germline values: CDR1 SGHTA, CDR2 FQGNSA. This CDR3 comprises 13 residues.

This clonotype came up many times. The V call is TRBV29-1, the J call TRBJ2-5; 8 bases are a match to TRBD1. Trimming took 6 bases from V and 4 from J; bases not matched to a gene: 16. This CDR3 has 16 amino acids. The germline V gene encodes CDR1 SQVTM and CDR2 ANQGSEA. The CDR3 bases are TGCAGCGTCCGTGGGTCTCGGAGCGACAGGGGAGAGACCCAGTACTTC. Its translation: CSVRGSRSDRGETQYF.

V and J are TRBV3-1 and TRBJ2-5; D ambiguous. Trimming left V 1 base short and J 1 base short, with 1 base between. The CDR3 has 12 amino acids. Per germline, CDR1 LGHDT and CDR2 YNNKEL (reference sequence). DNA for the CDR3: TGTGCCAGCAGCCAAGCCCAAGAGACCCAGTACTTC. It translates to CASSQAQETQYF.